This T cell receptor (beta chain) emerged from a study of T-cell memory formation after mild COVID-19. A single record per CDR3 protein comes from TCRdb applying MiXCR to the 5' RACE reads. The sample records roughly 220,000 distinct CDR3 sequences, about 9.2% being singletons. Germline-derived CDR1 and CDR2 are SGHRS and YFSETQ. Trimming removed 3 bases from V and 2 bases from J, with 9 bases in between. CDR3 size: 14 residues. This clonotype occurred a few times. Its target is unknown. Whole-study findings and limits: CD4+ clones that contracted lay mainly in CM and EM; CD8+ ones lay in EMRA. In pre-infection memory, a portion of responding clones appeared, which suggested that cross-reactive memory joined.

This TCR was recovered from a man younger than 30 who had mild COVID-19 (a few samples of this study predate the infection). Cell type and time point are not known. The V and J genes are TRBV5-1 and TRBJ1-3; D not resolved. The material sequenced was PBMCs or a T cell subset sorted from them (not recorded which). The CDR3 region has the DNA TGCGCCAGCAGCTCACAACTACCTGGAAACACCATATATTTT. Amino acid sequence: CASSSQLPGNTIYF.